This T cell receptor beta chain was sequenced in a study of T-cell reconstitution after alpha-beta-depleted transplantation in children listed by TCRdb under 2016. Study-wide context: The study quantitatively tracked T-cell immune reconstitution after TCRalphabeta/CD19-depleted allogeneic hematopoietic cell transplantation in children using TCR repertoire profiling. Overall study outcomes, separate from this receptor: In some patients, the high TCRbeta diversity seen at day 60 was put down to recipient T cells and intrathymic progenitors that had survived conditioning. Over subsequent months, a decline in hyperexpanded clone frequencies was noted, and after one year, T-cell counts and TCRbeta diversity were mostly ascribed to newly produced T cells. The apparently early alphabetaT-cell count recovery about two months after transplant was reportedly dependent on only several hundred rapidly expanded clones derived from non-depleted graft cells.

In its sample, this clonotype was seen many times. Its specific antigen is unknown. Base qualities are not provided; no much larger clone lies one nucleotide away. Read against the paper, the sample's treatment or condition label means: allogeneic hematopoietic cell transplantation with graft depleted of TCRalphabeta T cells and CD19 B cells. Transplant recipients were children who received TCRalphabeta/CD19-depleted allogeneic hematopoietic cell grafts. Library generation was performed with PCR. Instrument on record: Illumina HiSeq 2500. TCR libraries were prepared with molecular barcoding, using unique molecular identifiers to normalize TCRbeta repertoire quantification. TCRdb trimmed the raw reads at Q25, called clones with MiXCR and kept productive beta chains. CDR3 protein sequences are deduplicated, and each keeps its most common genes and DNA. For this sample the table gives over 450,000 distinct CDR3 sequences, of which roughly a tenth were detected only once. The ten biggest clones cover about 2.1% of the sample.

Clipping removes 4 bases from V and 7 bases from J, with 5 as the unmatched junction base count. Looking up the germline V gene yields CDR1 SQVTM and CDR2 ANQGSEA. The CDR3 holds 13 amino acids from the cysteine to the phenylalanine. Solely the CDR3 DNA is kept, with 39 bases framed from the first base. The sequence derives from a child aged 2 to 15 with inherited bone marrow failure, due to receive a stem cell transplant. This chain is built from TRBV29-1 and TRBJ2-1; 9 central nucleotides agree with TRBD2. The sequencing here drew on PBMCs, taken before TCRalphabeta/CD19-depleted stem cell transplant. The DNA reads TGCAGCGTTGCGGCTAGCGGGGCGAATGAGCAGTTCTTC. It is translated as CSVAASGANEQFF.